Listed here are 32 T cell receptor beta chains from one sample, sequenced in a study of T cell clones after liver transplantation. Clones were read by immunoSEQ multiplex PCR, and TCRdb kept only the in-frame ones, dropping some. The sample includes around 100,000 clones, about 81% of them seen just once. This specimen consisted of CD4+ T cells from blood, obtained before liver transplant. The receptors were sampled from a human donor who received a liver transplant.

J is TRBJ2-2 and V is TRBV19; TRBD1 matches at 10 bases. The V segment lost 8 bases and the J segment 6 bases; nucleotides outside the gene matches: 3. The germline gives CDR1 LNHDA, CDR2 SQIVND (reference sequence). The CDR3 consists of 13 residues. The CDR3 reads CASQTGGPGELFF. The CDR3 DNA reads as TGTGCCAGTCAGACAGGGGGCCCCGGGGAGCTGTTTTTT.

The chain couples TRBV12-5 to TRBJ2-5, with unresolved D. Trimming left V 0 bases short and J 5 bases short, with 4 bases between. Looked up from germline, CDR1 is LGHNT and CDR2 is FRNRAP. This CDR3 region has 12 residues. The CDR3 sequence: CASGLVRETQYF. DNA for the CDR3: TGTGCTAGTGGTTTGGTCCGGGAGACCCAGTACTTC.

This chain links TRBV18 with TRBJ1-2, with 9 nucleotides matching TRBD1. Germline CDR1 KGHSH, CDR2 LQKENI. Trimming removed 1 base from V and 4 bases from J; junction bases left unmatched: 7. CDR3 length: 16 residues. CDR3 protein: CASSPRFETGGYGYTF. For the CDR3, the DNA is TGTGCCAGCTCACCACGGTTTGAGACAGGGGGCTATGGCTACACCTTC. Complete variable domain (other parts from reference TRBV18 and TRBJ1-2): NAGVMQNPRHLVRRRGQEARLRCSPMKGHSHVYWYRQLPEEGLKFMVYLQKENIIDESGMPKERFSAEFPKEGPSILRIQQVVRGDSAAYFCASSPRFETGGYGYTFGSGTRLTVV.

The V gene is TRBV4-1, the J gene TRBJ2-5; 9 nucleotides line up with TRBD2. V lost 1 base, J lost 1 base, and 16 bases stayed unmatched. Germline V CDR1 and CDR2: MGHRA, YSYEKL. There are 20 residues in the CDR3. The CDR3 loop is CASSQVRVSSGTALQETQYF. CDR3 coding DNA: TGCGCCAGCAGCCAAGTGAGGGTATCTAGCGGGACCGCACTCCAAGAGACCCAGTACTTC.

The chain employs TRBV15 and TRBJ1-1; D not certain. Germline CDR1 is LNHNV and CDR2 is YYDKDF (reference sequence). The CDR3 sequence is 14 residues long. With 1 base removed from V and 1 base from J, the gap between germline ends came to 7 bases. The CDR3 DNA follows: TGTGCCACCAGCAGAGCTGGCAGGAACACTGAAGCTTTCTTT. It codes for CATSRAGRNTEAFF.

As DNA, the CDR3 is TGCGCCAGCAGCCGGACAGGGATTAGCACAGATACGCAGTATTTT. Protein sequence: CASSRTGISTDTQYF. This chain links TRBV5-1 with TRBJ2-3; 8 bases agree with TRBD1. The CDR3 loop spans 15 amino acids. The germline V gene has CDR1 SGHRS and CDR2 YFSETQ. The J segment lost 0 bases and the V segment lost 4 bases, leaving 4 bases of the junction unmatched.

V usage is TRBV6-1 and J usage is TRBJ1-1, with D uncertain. Trimming left V 4 bases short and J 8 bases short, with 8 bases between. This CDR3 has 11 amino acids. Germline V gene lookup returns CDR1 MNHNS and CDR2 SASEGT. The CDR3 reads CASSVVGEAFF. CDR3 nucleotides: TGTGCCAGCAGTGTTGTAGGGGAAGCTTTCTTT.

The chain combines TRBV5-5 with TRBJ2-3; TRBD1 might be the D (5 bases). Trimming took 4 bases from V and 0 from J, leaving 18 bases between them. Germline CDR1 reads SGHKS; CDR2 reads YYEKEE (reference sequence). The CDR3 totals 17 residues. CDR3 in DNA: TGTGCCAGCAGCCCAGACCCCAACAGGATGAGCACAGATACGCAGTATTTT. It codes for CASSPDPNRMSTDTQYF.

The chain is built from TRBV19 and TRBJ1-1; perhaps TRBD1 as D (6 bases). Germline-derived CDR1 and CDR2 are LNHDA and SQIVND (reference sequence). The V end lost 9 bases, the J end lost 6 bases, and 20 bases lay between the germline ends. The CDR3 covers 14 residues. The CDR3 here is CASRQEQPNAEAFF. The DNA for the CDR3 is TGTGCCAGCAGACAGGAACAACCCAACGCTGAAGCTTTCTTT. Full variable domain (outside the CDR3, taken from reference TRBV19 and TRBJ1-1): DGGITQSPKYLFRKEGQNVTLSCEQNLNHDAMYWYRQDPGQGLRLIYYSQIVNDFQKGDIAEGYSVSREKKESFPLTVTSAQKNPTAFYLCASRQEQPNAEAFFGQGTRLTVV.

The chain is built from TRBV2 and TRBJ2-5, with D possibly being TRBD2 (7 bases). The CDR3 sequence is 15 residues long. CDR1 SNHLY and CDR2 FYNNEI come from the germline V gene. V was trimmed by 7 bases and J by 3 bases, leaving 18 bases between them. This chain's CDR3 is CASNGGGRVEETQYF. The CDR3 DNA follows: TGTGCCAGCAATGGGGGGGGCCGGGTTGAAGAGACCCAGTACTTC.

This sequence joins TRBV7-2 and TRBJ2-7; D is possibly TRBD2 (6 bases). Germline assignment: CDR1 SGHTA and CDR2 FQGNSA. This CDR3 spans 16 amino acids. V was cut by 0 bases and J by 2 bases, with 14 bases left in between. CDR3 in DNA: TGTGCCAGCAGCTTAGCAGGGAGCGGGCGAACCTACGAGCAGTACTTC. It specifies CASSLAGSGRTYEQYF.

The CDR3 DNA sequence: TGTGCCAGCAGCTCCGACAGGGGATGGCAGCCCCAGCATTTT. It codes for CASSSDRGWQPQHF. The chain combines TRBV7-9 with TRBJ1-5, with 8 bases lining up with TRBD1. Germline V gives CDR1 SEHNR, CDR2 FQNEAQ (reference sequence). CDR3 size: 14 residues. V was clipped by 4 bases and J by 7 bases; unmatched bases: 6. Combining the CDR3 with reference TRBV7-9 and TRBJ1-5 gives the whole variable domain DTGVSQNPRHKITKRGQNVTFRCDPISEHNRLYWYRQTLGQGPEFLTYFQNEAQLEKSRLLSDRFSAERPKGSFSTLEIQRTEQGDSAMYLCASSSDRGWQPQHFGDGTRLSIL.

The chain has TRBV10-3 and TRBJ2-7; TRBD1 matches 7 bases. Germline V lookup: CDR1 ENHRY, CDR2 SYGVKD. V lost 1 base, J lost 5 bases, and 5 bases stayed unmatched. This CDR3 is built from 14 residues. The CDR3 DNA reads as TGTGCCATCAGTGAGTTGGTAGGGGGCAACGAGCAGTACTTC. Translation gives CAISELVGGNEQYF.

This clone showed up just once. In DNA, the CDR3 is TGTGCCAGCGGACCCTACGAGCAGTACTTC. This codes for CASGPYEQYF. The chain uses TRBV28 and TRBJ2-7, with D unclear. V gave up 8 bases and J gave up 2 bases, with 4 bases separating them. This CDR3 contains 10 residues. CDR1 and CDR2 (germline): MDHEN, SYDVKM. Full variable domain (missing parts from reference TRBV28 and TRBJ2-7): DVKVTQSSRYLVKRTGEKVFLECVQDMDHENMFWYRQDPGLGLRLIYFSYDVKMKEKGDIPEGYSVSREKKERFSLILESASTNQTSMYLCASGPYEQYFGPGTRLTVT.

The genes are TRBV9 and TRBJ2-1; 8 bases map to TRBD2. The V segment lost 3 bases and the J segment 0 bases; nucleotides outside the gene matches: 5. CDR3 length equals 16 residues. Germline lookup yields CDR1 SGDLS and CDR2 YYNGEE. The CDR3 bases are TGTGCCAGCAGCGGATCCGGGACTAGCTCCTACAATGAGCAGTTCTTC. It codes for CASSGSGTSSYNEQFF.

CDR3 DNA: TGTGCCAGTAGTCCTGCAGACCTAGCCAAAAACATTCAGTACTTC. Translated, it gives CASSPADLAKNIQYF. The chain recombines TRBV19 with TRBJ2-4; D call uncertain. The CDR3 is 15 amino acids. Germline V CDR1 and CDR2: LNHDA, SQIVND (reference sequence). V lost 5 bases and J lost 0, with 11 bases in between.

The chain is built from TRBV28 and TRBJ1-3; D gene uncertain. This CDR3 is 14 amino acids long. Trimming removed 6 bases from V and 0 bases from J, with 9 bases in between. Germline CDR1 reads MDHEN; CDR2 reads SYDVKM. The CDR3 DNA follows: TGTGCCAGCAGCCCCCCGGGCTCTGGAAACACCATATATTTT. The encoded protein is CASSPPGSGNTIYF.

The sample holds a few counts of this clone. CDR3 DNA: TGTGCCAGCAGCACCGGGGACAGGGCGATTGTGGGGGAGCTGTTTTTT. As protein: CASSTGDRAIVGELFF. The chain combines TRBV5-4 with TRBJ2-2; 9 positions match TRBD1. The trim removed 4 bases at V and 8 bases at J, leaving 12 bases unmatched. The CDR3 consists of 16 residues. Germline loops: CDR1 SGHNT, CDR2 YYREEE (reference sequence).

V gene TRBV6-6 combines with J gene TRBJ1-1; maybe TRBD1 (5 bases). Germline V gene lookup returns CDR1 MNHNY and CDR2 SVGAGI (reference sequence). The CDR3 consists of 12 residues. The V end was cut by 5 bases, the J end by 10 bases, with 14 bases between. The CDR3 DNA sequence: TGTGCCAGCAGTCCTCCCGAAAGGGGAGCTTTCTTT. It yields the protein CASSPPERGAFF.

This rearrangement joins TRBV6-4 to TRBJ2-1; TRBD1 aligns across 9 bases. This CDR3 spans 16 amino acids. V dropped 3 bases and J dropped 7; count of bases not matched to a gene: 10. Germline V gene sequence: CDR1 MRHNA, CDR2 SNTAGT. The CDR3 DNA sequence: TGTGCCAGCAGTGAGTCCGGGACAGGGTTGAGGAATGAGCAGTTCTTC. Translated: CASSESGTGLRNEQFF.

The chain joins TRBV5-1 to TRBJ2-7; D is uncertain. The germline V gene has CDR1 SGHRS and CDR2 YFSETQ. Trimming stripped 4 bases from V and 0 bases from J, with 5 bases between. There are 12 residues in the CDR3. DNA for the CDR3: TGCGCCAGCAGCGGGTTCTCCTACGAGCAGTACTTC. Protein product: CASSGFSYEQYF.

V gene TRBV11-3 combines with J gene TRBJ2-5; 7 nucleotides align to TRBD2. The V and J ends lost 5 bases and 2 bases, in that order; junction bases with no gene match: 17. CDR3 length: 18 amino acids. The V gene's germline CDR1 is SGHNT and CDR2 YENEEA. Here the CDR3 reads CASSLTWGEGRGQETQYF. DNA for the CDR3: TGTGCCAGCAGCCTAACCTGGGGGGAGGGCCGGGGGCAAGAGACCCAGTACTTC.

The chain uses TRBV2 and TRBJ1-5; tentative D call: TRBD1 (5 bases). The germline V gene has CDR1 SNHLY and CDR2 FYNNEI. The CDR3 covers 16 residues. V dropped 2 bases and J dropped 7 bases, with 18 bases sitting between them. The CDR3 DNA follows: TGTGCCAGCAGTGAACCGGGGCCAGCGGTAAGCCAGCCCCAGCATTTT. It yields the protein CASSEPGPAVSQPQHF.

As for this clone: One end of the junction does not line up with germline, which may come from a read error. The rearrangement links TRBV30 to TRBJ1-1, with D tentatively TRBD1 (6 bases). Germline V gene data show CDR1 as GTSNPN and CDR2 as SVGIG (reference sequence). This CDR3 comprises 10 residues. CDR3 region: CAWSGGRTLF. The CDR3 DNA sequence: TGTGCCTGGAGTGGGGGGCGAACCCTTTTT.

The chain's CDR3 is CASSGRGDTQYF. The CDR3 coding sequence is TGTGCCAGTAGTGGAAGGGGAGATACGCAGTATTTT. The chain recombines TRBV19 with TRBJ2-3, with D tentatively TRBD1 (5 bases). This CDR3 is built from 12 residues. Germline values: CDR1 LNHDA, CDR2 SQIVND (reference sequence). Trimming shortened V by 5 bases and J by 5 bases, and 8 bases separated the two germline ends.

The rearrangement uses TRBV29-1 and TRBJ2-5; TRBD1 or TRBD2 may be the D gene (5 bases each). Germline loops: CDR1 SQVTM, CDR2 ANQGSEA. This CDR3 spans 12 amino acids. Deletions cut 3 bases from V and 4 bases from J, with 9 bases between. CDR3 region: CSVDPGRETQYF. The CDR3 DNA reads TGCAGCGTTGACCCAGGGAGAGAGACCCAGTACTTC. Based on the CDR3 plus reference TRBV29-1 and TRBJ2-5, the full variable domain is SAVISQKPSRDICQRGTSLTIQCQVDSQVTMMFWYRQQPGQSLTLIATANQGSEATYESGFVIDKFPISRPNLTFSTLTVSNMSPEDSSIYLCSVDPGRETQYFGPGTRLLVL.

The chain employs TRBV11-2 and TRBJ2-7; 9 nucleotides agree with TRBD2. Trimming took 3 bases from V and 6 from J; bases not matched to a gene: 9. Germline assignment: CDR1 SGHAT and CDR2 FQNNGV. This CDR3 comprises 15 residues. CDR3 DNA sequence: TGTGCCAGCAGCTTTGGGCTAGCGGGATTGGTCGAGCAGTACTTC. Encoded protein: CASSFGLAGLVEQYF.

The chain recombines TRBV19 with TRBJ2-4; TRBD2 might be the D (6 bases). The V and J ends lost 5 bases and 0 bases respectively, with 14 bases between them. In germline, CDR1 is LNHDA, CDR2 SQIVND (reference sequence). The CDR3 sequence is 16 residues long. The CDR3 protein is CASSSGTSIAKNIQYF. As DNA, the CDR3 is TGTGCCAGTAGTTCCGGGACTTCTATAGCCAAAAACATTCAGTACTTC.

The J gene is TRBJ2-3, the V gene TRBV19, with 11 bases matching TRBD2. With V trimmed by 9 bases and J by 2 bases, 10 bases remained unmatched. The CDR3 spans 16 residues. In germline, CDR1 is LNHDA, CDR2 SQIVND (reference sequence). CDR3 bases: TGTGCCAGGTACTATTCTAGCGGGGGGACCACAGATACGCAGTATTTT. Translation gives CARYYSSGGTTDTQYF.

The chain employs TRBV19 and TRBJ2-1, with TRBD1 matching 8 bases. Germline values: CDR1 LNHDA, CDR2 SQIVND (reference sequence). The CDR3 runs 14 residues. Germline trimming cut 5 bases from V and 5 bases from J; bases unmatched to any gene: 5. The CDR3 is CASSWDRLNNEQFF. The CDR3 region has the DNA TGTGCCAGTAGTTGGGACAGGCTTAACAATGAGCAGTTCTTC.

The CDR3 region is CASSSPEGGSSGGYTF. The CDR3 DNA reads as TGTGCCAGCAGCTCCCCGGAGGGGGGCTCCTCCGGGGGCTACACCTTC. The chain links TRBV5-6 to TRBJ1-2; the D gene is possibly TRBD1 (6 bases). CDR3 length equals 16 residues. The V end was cut by 3 bases, the J end by 8 bases, with 23 bases between. CDR1 is SGHDT and CDR2 is YYEEEE in the germline V gene.

The V and J genes are TRBV9 and TRBJ2-7, with 9 bases aligning to TRBD1. The CDR3 is made up of 15 amino acids. From germline, CDR1 is SGDLS and CDR2 YYNGEE. Trimming removed 0 bases from V and 7 bases from J; junction bases left unmatched: 8. The CDR3 DNA follows: TGTGCCAGCAGCGTAGATTTGGACAGGGGAGGGGAGCAGTACTTC. It specifies CASSVDLDRGGEQYF. Combining the CDR3 with reference TRBV9 and TRBJ2-7 gives the whole variable domain DSGVTQTPKHLITATGQRVTLRCSPRSGDLSVYWYQQSLDQGLQFLIQYYNGEERAKGNILERFSAQQFPDLHSELNLSSLELGDSALYFCASSVDLDRGGEQYFGPGTRLTVT.